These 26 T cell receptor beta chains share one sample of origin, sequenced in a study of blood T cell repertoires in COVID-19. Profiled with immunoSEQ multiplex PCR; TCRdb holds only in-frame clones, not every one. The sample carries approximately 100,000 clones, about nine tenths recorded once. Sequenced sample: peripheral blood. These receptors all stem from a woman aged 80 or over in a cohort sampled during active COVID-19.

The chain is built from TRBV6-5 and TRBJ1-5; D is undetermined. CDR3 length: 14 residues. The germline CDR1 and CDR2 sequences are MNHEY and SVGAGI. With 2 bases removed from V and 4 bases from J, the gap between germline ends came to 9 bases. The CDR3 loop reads CASSYRDSNQPQHF. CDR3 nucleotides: TGTGCCAGCAGTTACCGGGATAGTAATCAGCCCCAGCATTTT.

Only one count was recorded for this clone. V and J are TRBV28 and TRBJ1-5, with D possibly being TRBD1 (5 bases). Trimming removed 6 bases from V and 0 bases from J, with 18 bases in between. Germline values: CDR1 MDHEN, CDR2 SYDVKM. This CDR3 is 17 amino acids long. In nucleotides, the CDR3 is TGTGCCAGCAGCTTAGGGTCCACGGGGGATAGCAATCAGCCCCAGCATTTT. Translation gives CASSLGSTGDSNQPQHF.

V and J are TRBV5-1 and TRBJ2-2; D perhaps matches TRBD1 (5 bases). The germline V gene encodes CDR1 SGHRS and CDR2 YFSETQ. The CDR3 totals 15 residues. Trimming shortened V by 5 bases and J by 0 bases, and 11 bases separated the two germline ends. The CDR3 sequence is CASRLTVTNTGELFF. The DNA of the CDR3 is TGCGCCAGCAGGTTGACAGTTACGAACACCGGGGAGCTGTTTTTT.

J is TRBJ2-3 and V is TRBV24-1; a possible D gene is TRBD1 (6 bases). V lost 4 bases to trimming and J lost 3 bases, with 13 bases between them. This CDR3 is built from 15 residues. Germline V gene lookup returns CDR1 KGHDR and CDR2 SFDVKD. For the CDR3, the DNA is TGTGCCACCAGTGAGGGTACAGGGAGAACAGATACGCAGTATTTT. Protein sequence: CATSEGTGRTDTQYF.

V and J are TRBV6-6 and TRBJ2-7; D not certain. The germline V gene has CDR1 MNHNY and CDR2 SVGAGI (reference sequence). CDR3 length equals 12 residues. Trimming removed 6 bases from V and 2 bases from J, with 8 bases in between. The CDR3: CASRSQAYEQYF. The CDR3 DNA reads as TGTGCCAGCAGATCGCAGGCCTACGAGCAGTACTTC.

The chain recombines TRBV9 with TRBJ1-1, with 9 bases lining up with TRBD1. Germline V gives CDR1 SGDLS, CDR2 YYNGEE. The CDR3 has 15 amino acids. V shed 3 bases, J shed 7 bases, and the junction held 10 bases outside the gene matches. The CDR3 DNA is TGTGCCAGCAGCGCGTCTACAGGGGGCAATGGTGAAGCTTTCTTT. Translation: CASSASTGGNGEAFF.

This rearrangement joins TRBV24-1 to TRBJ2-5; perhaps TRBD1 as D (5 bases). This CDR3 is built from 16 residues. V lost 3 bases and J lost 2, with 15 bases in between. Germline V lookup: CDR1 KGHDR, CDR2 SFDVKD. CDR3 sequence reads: CATSDRIQGEQETQYF. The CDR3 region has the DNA TGTGCCACCAGTGATCGAATCCAGGGCGAACAAGAGACCCAGTACTTC.

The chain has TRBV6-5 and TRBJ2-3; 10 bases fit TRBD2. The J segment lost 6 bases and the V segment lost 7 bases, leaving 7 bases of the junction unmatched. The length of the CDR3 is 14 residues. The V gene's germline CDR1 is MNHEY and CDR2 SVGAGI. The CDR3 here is CASMLAGASDTQYF. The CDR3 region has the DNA TGTGCCAGCATGCTAGCGGGAGCTTCCGATACGCAGTATTTT.

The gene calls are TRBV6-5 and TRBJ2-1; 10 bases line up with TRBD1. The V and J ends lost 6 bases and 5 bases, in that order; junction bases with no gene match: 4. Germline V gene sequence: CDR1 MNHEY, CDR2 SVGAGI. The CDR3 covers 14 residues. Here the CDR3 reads CASRRTGGDNEQFF. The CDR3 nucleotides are TGTGCCAGCAGACGGACAGGGGGTGACAATGAGCAGTTCTTC.

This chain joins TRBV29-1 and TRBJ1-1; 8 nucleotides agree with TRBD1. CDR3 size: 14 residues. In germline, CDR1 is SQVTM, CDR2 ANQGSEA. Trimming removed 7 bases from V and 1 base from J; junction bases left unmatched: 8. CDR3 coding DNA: TGCAGCGCGTCGACAGGGGATGGGAACACTGAAGCTTTCTTT. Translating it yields CSASTGDGNTEAFF.

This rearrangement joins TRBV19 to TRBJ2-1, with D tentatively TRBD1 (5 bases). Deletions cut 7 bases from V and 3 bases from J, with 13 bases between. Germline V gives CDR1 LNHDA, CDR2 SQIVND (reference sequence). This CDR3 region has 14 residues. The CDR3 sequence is CASNTQGFYNEQFF. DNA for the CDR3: TGTGCCAGTAATACTCAGGGATTCTACAATGAGCAGTTCTTC.

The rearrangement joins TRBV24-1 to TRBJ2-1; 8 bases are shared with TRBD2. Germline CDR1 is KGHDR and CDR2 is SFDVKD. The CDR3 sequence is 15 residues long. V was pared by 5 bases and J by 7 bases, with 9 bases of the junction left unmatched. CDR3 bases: TGTGCCACCAGTGGCAACGGGAGGGCCAGGAATGAGCAGTTCTTC. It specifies CATSGNGRARNEQFF.

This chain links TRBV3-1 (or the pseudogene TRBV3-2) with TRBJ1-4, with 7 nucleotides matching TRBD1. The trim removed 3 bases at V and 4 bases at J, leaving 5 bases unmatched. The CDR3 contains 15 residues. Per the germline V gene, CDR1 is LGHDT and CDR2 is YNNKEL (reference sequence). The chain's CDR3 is CASSHRTGFNEKLFF. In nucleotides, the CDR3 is TGTGCCAGCAGCCACAGGACAGGCTTTAATGAAAAACTGTTTTTT.

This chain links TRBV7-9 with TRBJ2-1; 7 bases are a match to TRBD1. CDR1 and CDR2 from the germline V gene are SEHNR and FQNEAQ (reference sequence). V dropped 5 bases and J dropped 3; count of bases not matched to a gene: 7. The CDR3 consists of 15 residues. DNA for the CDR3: TGTGCCAGCAGCAACCGGGACAGAAACTACAATGAGCAGTTCTTC. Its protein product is CASSNRDRNYNEQFF.

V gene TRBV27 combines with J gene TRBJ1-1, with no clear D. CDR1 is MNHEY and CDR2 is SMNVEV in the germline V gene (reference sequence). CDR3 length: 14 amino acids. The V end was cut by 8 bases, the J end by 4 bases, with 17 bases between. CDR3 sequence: CASRSVVRSTEAFF. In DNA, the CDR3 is TGTGCCAGCCGTTCGGTAGTCCGGAGCACTGAAGCTTTCTTT.

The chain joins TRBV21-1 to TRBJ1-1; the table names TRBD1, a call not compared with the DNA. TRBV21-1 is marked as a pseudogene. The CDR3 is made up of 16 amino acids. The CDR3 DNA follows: TGTGCCAGCAGCAAACCCAGGGGGGTAAGGAACACTGAAGCTTTCTTT. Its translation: CASSKPRGVRNTEAFF.

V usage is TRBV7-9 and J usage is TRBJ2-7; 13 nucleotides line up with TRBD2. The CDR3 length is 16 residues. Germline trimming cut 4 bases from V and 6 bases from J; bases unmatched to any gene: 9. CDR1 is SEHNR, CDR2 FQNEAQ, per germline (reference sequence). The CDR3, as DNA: TGTGCCAGCAGCTCACCCTCCGGACTAGCGGGAGCCGAGCAGTACTTC. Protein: CASSSPSGLAGAEQYF.

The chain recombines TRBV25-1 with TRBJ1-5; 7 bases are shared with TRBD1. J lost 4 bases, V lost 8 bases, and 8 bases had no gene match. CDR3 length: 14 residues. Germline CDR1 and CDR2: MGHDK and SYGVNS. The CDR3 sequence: CASGEQGGNQPQHF. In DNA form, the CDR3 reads TGTGCCAGCGGCGAGCAGGGGGGAAATCAGCCCCAGCATTTT.

The CDR3 DNA is TGTGCCAGTAGTAAGGTTCAACGAGGCAATGAGCAGTTCTTC. This sequence encodes CASSKVQRGNEQFF. The V and J genes are TRBV19 and TRBJ2-1; no firm D call. Germline loops: CDR1 LNHDA, CDR2 SQIVND (reference sequence). V was pared by 4 bases and J by 6 bases, with 13 bases between. The CDR3 is 14 residues long.

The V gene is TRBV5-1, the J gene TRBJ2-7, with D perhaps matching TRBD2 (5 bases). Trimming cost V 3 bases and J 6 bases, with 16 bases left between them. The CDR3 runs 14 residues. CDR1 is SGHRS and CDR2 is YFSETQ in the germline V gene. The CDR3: CASSSASGGGEQYF. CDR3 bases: TGCGCCAGCAGCTCGGCGTCAGGAGGTGGCGAGCAGTACTTC.

The CDR3 DNA reads as TGTGCCAGCAGGCCGACGCGGGGGGGCCGGGGAGAGACCCAGTACTTC. It codes for CASRPTRGGRGETQYF. This chain connects TRBV2 to TRBJ2-5; 9 positions match TRBD2. V shed 6 bases, J shed 4 bases, and the junction held 12 bases outside the gene matches. Looked up from germline, CDR1 is SNHLY and CDR2 is FYNNEI. This CDR3 spans 16 amino acids.

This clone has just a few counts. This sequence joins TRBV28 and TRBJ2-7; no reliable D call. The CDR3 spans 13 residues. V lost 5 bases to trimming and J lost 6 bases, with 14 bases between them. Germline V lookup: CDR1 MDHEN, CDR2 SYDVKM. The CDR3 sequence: CASSIEPPGEQYF. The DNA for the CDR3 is TGTGCCAGCAGTATTGAACCTCCCGGCGAGCAGTACTTC.

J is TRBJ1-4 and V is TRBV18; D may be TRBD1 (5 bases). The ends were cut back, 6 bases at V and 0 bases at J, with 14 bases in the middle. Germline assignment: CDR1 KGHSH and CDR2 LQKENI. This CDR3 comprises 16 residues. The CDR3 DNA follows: TGTGCCAGCTCCCTACAGCAGGGATCAACTAATGAAAAACTGTTTTTT. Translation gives CASSLQQGSTNEKLFF. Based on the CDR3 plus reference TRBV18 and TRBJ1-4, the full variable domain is NAGVMQNPRHLVRRRGQEARLRCSPMKGHSHVYWYRQLPEEGLKFMVYLQKENIIDESGMPKERFSAEFPKEGPSILRIQQVVRGDSAAYFCASSLQQGSTNEKLFFGSGTQLSVL.

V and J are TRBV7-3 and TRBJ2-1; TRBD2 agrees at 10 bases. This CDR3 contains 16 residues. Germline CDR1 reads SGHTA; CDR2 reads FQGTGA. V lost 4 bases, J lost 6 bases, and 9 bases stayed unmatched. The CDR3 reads CASSSAGGILGNEQFF. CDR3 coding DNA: TGTGCCAGCAGCTCAGCGGGGGGGATACTGGGCAATGAGCAGTTCTTC. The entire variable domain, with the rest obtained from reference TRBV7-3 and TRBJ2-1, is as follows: GAGVSQTPSNKVTEKGKYVELRCDPISGHTALYWYRQSLGQGPEFLIYFQGTGAADDSGLPNDRFFAVRPEGSVSTLKIQRTERGDSAVYLCASSSAGGILGNEQFFGPGTRLTVL.

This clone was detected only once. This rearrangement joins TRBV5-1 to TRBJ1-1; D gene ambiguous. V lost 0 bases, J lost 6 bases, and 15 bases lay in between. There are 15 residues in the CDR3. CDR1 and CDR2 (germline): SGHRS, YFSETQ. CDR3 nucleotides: TGCGCCAGCAGCTTGGATGGGCCCCCCAACTCTGAAGCTTTCTTT. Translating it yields CASSLDGPPNSEAFF.

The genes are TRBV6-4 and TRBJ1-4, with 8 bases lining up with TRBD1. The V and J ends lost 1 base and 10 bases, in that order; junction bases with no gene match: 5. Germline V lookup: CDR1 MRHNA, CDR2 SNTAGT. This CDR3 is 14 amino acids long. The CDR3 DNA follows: TGTGCCAGCAGTGACTACCCCAGGGGGCGAAAACTGTTTTTT. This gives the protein CASSDYPRGRKLFF.